This T cell receptor beta chain was retrieved from a study of T cell repertoires in cytomegalovirus infection. From the reads, TCRdb called clonotypes with MiXCR, one entry per CDR3 protein. Here the sample spans roughly 250,000 distinct CDR3 sequences, under 25% being singletons. This clonotype came up many times. What it binds is unknown. General study points: Dominating the ex vivo response were HLA-C-restricted CMV-specific TCR beta clonotypes. Adding up the frequency of public TCR beta families identified people who carried CMV plus the relevant HLA.

Material: CD8+ T cells from PBMCs. The source is a human donor in good health (CMV status not recorded). Some clones in this sample may be carry-over from other donors' samples.

CDR3 DNA sequence: TGTGCCAGCAGCACAGGACAGATGAACACTGAAGCTTTCTTT. Residues: CASSTGQMNTEAFF. This chain connects TRBV28 to TRBJ1-1; possible D gene TRBD1, 6 bases. The length of the CDR3 is 14 residues. V lost 6 bases to trimming and J lost 0 bases, with 11 bases between them. Germline V gene lookup returns CDR1 MDHEN and CDR2 SYDVKM.